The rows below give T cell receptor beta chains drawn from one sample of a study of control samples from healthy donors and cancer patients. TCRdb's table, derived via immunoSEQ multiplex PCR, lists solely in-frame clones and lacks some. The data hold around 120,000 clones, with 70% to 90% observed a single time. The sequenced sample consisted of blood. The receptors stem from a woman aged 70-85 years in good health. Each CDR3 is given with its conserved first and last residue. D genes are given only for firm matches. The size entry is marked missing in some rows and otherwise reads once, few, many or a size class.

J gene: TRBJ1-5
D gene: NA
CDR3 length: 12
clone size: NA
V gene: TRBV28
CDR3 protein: CASSLMVQPQHF
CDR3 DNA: TGTGCCAGCTCCCTCATGGTCCAGCCCCAGCATTTT

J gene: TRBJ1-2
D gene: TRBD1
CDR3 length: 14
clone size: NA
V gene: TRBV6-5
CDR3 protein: CASSSWDRVYGYTF
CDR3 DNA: TGTGCCAGCAGTTCCTGGGACAGGGTGTATGGCTACACCTTC

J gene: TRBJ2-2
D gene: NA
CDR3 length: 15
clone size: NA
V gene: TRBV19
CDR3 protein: CASRGVLLNTGELFF
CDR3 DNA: TGTGCCAGTAGAGGAGTACTCTTAAACACCGGGGAGCTGTTTTTT

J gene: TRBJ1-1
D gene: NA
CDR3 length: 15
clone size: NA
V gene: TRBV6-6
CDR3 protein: CASSDWDTPGTEAFF
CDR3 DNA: TGTGCCAGCAGTGACTGGGACACCCCCGGGACTGAAGCTTTCTTT

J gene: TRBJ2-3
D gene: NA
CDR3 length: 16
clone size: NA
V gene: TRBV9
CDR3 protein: CASSVFGAGLTDTQYF
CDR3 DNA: TGTGCCAGCAGCGTATTCGGTGCGGGGCTCACAGATACGCAGTATTTT

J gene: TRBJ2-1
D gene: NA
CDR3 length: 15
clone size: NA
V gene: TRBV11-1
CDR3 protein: CASSSHKITYNEQFF
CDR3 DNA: TGTGCCAGCAGCTCGCACAAGATAACCTACAATGAGCAGTTCTTC

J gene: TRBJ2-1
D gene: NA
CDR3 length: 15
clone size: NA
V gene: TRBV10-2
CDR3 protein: CASREGGAPYNEQFF
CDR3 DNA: TGCGCCAGCAGGGAGGGGGGGGCCCCCTACAATGAGCAGTTCTTC

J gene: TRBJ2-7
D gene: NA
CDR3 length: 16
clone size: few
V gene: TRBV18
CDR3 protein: CASSPGSAGRVYEQYF
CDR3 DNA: TGTGCCAGCTCACCAGGGTCAGCAGGGAGAGTCTACGAGCAGTACTTC

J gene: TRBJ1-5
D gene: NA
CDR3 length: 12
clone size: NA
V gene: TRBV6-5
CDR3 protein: CATGRSNQPQHF
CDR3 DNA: TGTGCCACAGGACGGTCTAATCAGCCCCAGCATTTT

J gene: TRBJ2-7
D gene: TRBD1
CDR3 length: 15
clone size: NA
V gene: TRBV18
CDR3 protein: CASSPTGTVEYEQYF
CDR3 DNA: TGTGCCAGCTCACCTACCGGGACAGTGGAGTACGAGCAGTACTTC

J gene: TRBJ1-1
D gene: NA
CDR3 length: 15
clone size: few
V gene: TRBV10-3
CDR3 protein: CAISESAGQNTEAFF
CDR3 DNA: TGTGCCATCAGTGAGTCGGCCGGTCAAAACACTGAAGCTTTCTTT

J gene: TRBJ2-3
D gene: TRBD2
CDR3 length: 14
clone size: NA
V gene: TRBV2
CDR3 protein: CASLGTSGGDTQYF
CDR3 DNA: TGTGCCAGTTTAGGGACTAGCGGGGGAGATACGCAGTATTTT

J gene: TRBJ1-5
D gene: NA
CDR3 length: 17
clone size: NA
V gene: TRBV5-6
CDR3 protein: CASSLGRRGAATQPQHF
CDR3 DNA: TGTGCCAGCAGCTTGGGACGTCGGGGGGCAGCAACTCAGCCCCAGCATTTT

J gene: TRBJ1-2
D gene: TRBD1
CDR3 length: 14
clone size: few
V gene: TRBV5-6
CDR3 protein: CASSPSTGGYGYTF
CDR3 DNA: TGTGCCAGCAGCCCCAGTACAGGGGGATATGGCTACACCTTC

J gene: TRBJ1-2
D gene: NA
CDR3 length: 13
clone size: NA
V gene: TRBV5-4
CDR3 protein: CASSEDRIYGYTF
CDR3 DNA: TGTGCCAGCAGCGAGGACAGAATCTATGGCTACACCTTC

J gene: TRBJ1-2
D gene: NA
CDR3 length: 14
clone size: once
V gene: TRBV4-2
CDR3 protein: CASSQDGVRGGYTF
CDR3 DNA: TGTGCCAGCAGCCAAGATGGGGTTCGAGGTGGCTACACCTTC

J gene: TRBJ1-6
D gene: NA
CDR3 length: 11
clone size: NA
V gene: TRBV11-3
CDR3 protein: CASSSRGPLHF
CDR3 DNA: TGTGCCAGCAGCTCTCGGGGTCCCCTCCACTTT

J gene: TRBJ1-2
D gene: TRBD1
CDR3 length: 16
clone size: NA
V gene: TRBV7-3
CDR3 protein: CASSALGQGGLGGYTF
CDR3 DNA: TGTGCCAGCAGCGCCCTCGGACAGGGTGGCTTGGGGGGCTACACCTTC

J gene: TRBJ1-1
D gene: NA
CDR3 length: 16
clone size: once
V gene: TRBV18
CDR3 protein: CASSRGVGTMNTEAFF
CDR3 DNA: TGTGCCAGCTCACGAGGGGTGGGGACCATGAACACTGAAGCTTTCTTT

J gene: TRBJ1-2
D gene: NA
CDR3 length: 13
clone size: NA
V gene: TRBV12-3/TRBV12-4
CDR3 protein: CASTPRRFEGYTF
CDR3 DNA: TGTGCCAGCACCCCGAGGAGATTCGAAGGCTACACCTTC

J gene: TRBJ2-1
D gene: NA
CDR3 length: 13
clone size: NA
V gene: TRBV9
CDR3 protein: CASSSGSYNEQFF
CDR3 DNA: TGTGCCAGCAGCAGCGGGTCCTACAATGAGCAGTTCTTC

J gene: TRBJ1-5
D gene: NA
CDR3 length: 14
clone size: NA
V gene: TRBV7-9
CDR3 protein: CASSLRGANQPQHF
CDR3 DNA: TGTGCCAGCAGCTTAAGGGGTGCCAATCAGCCCCAGCATTTT

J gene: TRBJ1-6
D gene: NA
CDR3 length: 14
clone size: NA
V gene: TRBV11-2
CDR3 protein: CASSPGLINSPLHF
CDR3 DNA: TGTGCCAGCAGCCCGGGACTGATTAATTCACCCCTCCACTTT

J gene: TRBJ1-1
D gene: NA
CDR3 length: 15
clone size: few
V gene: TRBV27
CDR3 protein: CASSYVPRGGTEAFF
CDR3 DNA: TGTGCCAGCAGTTACGTCCCGAGGGGTGGAACTGAAGCTTTCTTT

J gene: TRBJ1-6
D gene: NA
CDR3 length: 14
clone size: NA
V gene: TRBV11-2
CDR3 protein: CASNPTIANSPLHF
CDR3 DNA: TGTGCCAGCAACCCCACTATCGCTAATTCACCCCTCCACTTT